These 30 T cell receptor beta chains came from one sample sequenced in a study of spatial heterogeneity in lung cancer. TCRdb ran MiXCR on the 5' RACE reads and lists one entry per CDR3 protein. The sample has approximately 90,000 distinct CDR3 sequences; around 8.6% are singletons. The time point denotes: sample taken at primary tumor resection. Whole RNA, which was extracted from tumor, nontumor lung tissue or frozen PBMC, was sequenced without any cell sorting. The specimen was PBMCs, collected at surgery. These receptors originate from a male donor with early-stage non-small cell lung cancer.

This clonotype has only a few counts. The chain has TRBV28 and TRBJ1-6; D is unresolved. The CDR3 is made up of 14 amino acids. In germline, CDR1 is MDHEN, CDR2 SYDVKM. V was cut by 4 bases and J by 7 bases, with 11 bases left in between. The CDR3 spells CASSSPGVNSPLHF. The CDR3 DNA reads TGTGCCAGCAGTTCCCCAGGCGTCAATTCACCCCTCCACTTT.

The sample holds many counts of this clonotype. This rearrangement joins TRBV7-9 to TRBJ2-4; possibly TRBD1 for D (6 bases). V shed 5 bases and J shed 9 bases, with 23 bases lying between them. The CDR3 is 16 residues long. Germline loops: CDR1 SEHNR, CDR2 FQNEAQ (reference sequence). In DNA, the CDR3 is TGTGCCAGCAGCACCGCCACCCCAGGTGGGGGCGGCATTCAGTACTTC. Its protein product is CASSTATPGGGGIQYF.

This chain joins TRBV27 and TRBJ2-3, with TRBD1 as a possible D gene (5 bases). Germline CDR1 is MNHEY and CDR2 is SMNVEV (reference sequence). V lost 4 bases and J 3 bases, leaving 11 bases between the germline ends. This CDR3 spans 14 amino acids. CDR3 in amino acids: CASSWGRQTDTQYF. CDR3 DNA: TGTGCCAGCAGTTGGGGCAGGCAGACAGATACGCAGTATTTT.

About this clonotype: A read error may be the cause here, since a much bigger clone is one base away. The chain links TRBV6-4 to TRBJ2-7; no reliable D call. The CDR3 consists of 11 residues. V was trimmed by 2 bases and J by 4 bases, leaving 3 bases between them. Germline V CDR1 and CDR2: MRHNA, SNTAGT. For the CDR3, the DNA is TGTGCCAGCAGTGACATGTACGAGCAGTACTTC. It encodes CASSDMYEQYF.

The table lists this clonotype with many counts. The chain links TRBV6-5 to TRBJ2-1, with 16 bases lining up with TRBD2. With 6 bases clipped from V and 11 bases from J, the junction kept 10 bases outside the gene matches. The germline V gene has CDR1 MNHEY and CDR2 SVGAGI. The length of the CDR3 is 16 residues. The CDR3: CASSSGTSGRANKQFF. DNA for the CDR3: TGTGCCAGCAGCTCAGGGACTAGCGGGAGGGCGAATAAGCAGTTCTTC.

This clonotype was seen a handful of times. The V and J genes are TRBV11-1 and TRBJ2-7; 10 positions agree with TRBD2. Germline CDR1 is SGHAT and CDR2 is FQDESV (reference sequence). J was trimmed by 1 base and V by 6 bases; bases with no gene match: 9. The CDR3 contains 16 residues. CDR3 sequence: CASSLVSSGGSYEQYF. The CDR3 nucleotides read TGTGCCAGCAGTCTAGTCTCTAGCGGGGGATCCTACGAGCAGTACTTC.

This clonotype was detected ten times or more. The rearrangement links TRBV25-1 to TRBJ2-5; no definite D call. The germline V and J ends were trimmed by 3 bases and 5 bases, with 16 bases remaining between them. The CDR3 is made up of 15 amino acids. Per germline, CDR1 MGHDK and CDR2 SYGVNS. The chain's CDR3 is CASSDRGRASETQYF. In DNA, the CDR3 is TGTGCCAGCAGTGACCGCGGCCGGGCCTCGGAGACCCAGTACTTC.

In its sample, this clonotype was seen many times. The chain employs TRBV6-5 and TRBJ1-4; no reliable D call. V was clipped by 2 bases and J by 8 bases, with 12 bases between them. CDR3 length equals 14 residues. Germline assignment: CDR1 MNHEY and CDR2 SVGAGI. The CDR3 spells CASSYVGISEKLFF. As DNA, the CDR3 is TGTGCCAGCAGTTACGTAGGGATTTCAGAAAAACTGTTTTTT.

This clonotype was counted ten times or more. The chain joins TRBV18 to TRBJ1-1; D gene uncertain. Per the germline V gene, CDR1 is KGHSH and CDR2 is LQKENI. Trimming pared 6 bases from V and 2 bases from J, leaving 7 bases between. This CDR3 comprises 12 residues. The CDR3 here is CASSPRNTEAFF. In DNA form, the CDR3 reads TGTGCCAGCTCCCCTCGTAACACTGAAGCTTTCTTT.

V gene TRBV29-1 combines with J gene TRBJ1-1; D gene unclear. V gave up 2 bases and J gave up 0 bases, with 4 bases separating them. Germline V gene sequence: CDR1 SQVTM, CDR2 ANQGSEA. The CDR3 is 12 residues long. For the CDR3, the DNA is TGCAGCGTTGAAAAGGTGAACACTGAAGCTTTCTTT. Its protein is CSVEKVNTEAFF.

The gene calls are TRBV28 and TRBJ2-7; TRBD1 agrees at 7 bases. Germline V gives CDR1 MDHEN, CDR2 SYDVKM. With 6 bases clipped from V and 2 bases from J, the junction kept 7 bases outside the gene matches. The CDR3 consists of 14 residues. Here the CDR3 reads CASSHGTVAYEQYF. CDR3 bases: TGTGCCAGCAGCCACGGGACAGTTGCCTACGAGCAGTACTTC.

The sample holds one count of this clonotype. The V gene is TRBV5-5, the J gene TRBJ1-1, with 7 bases lining up with TRBD1. V lost 3 bases, J lost 3 bases, and 20 bases stayed unmatched. The germline V gene encodes CDR1 SGHKS and CDR2 YYEKEE (reference sequence). The CDR3 is 19 residues long. CDR3: CASSSPRDRGSRGYTEAFF. CDR3 nucleotides: TGTGCCAGCAGCTCCCCCCGGGACAGAGGAAGTAGGGGATACACTGAAGCTTTCTTT.

This clonotype was observed at least ten times. This chain joins TRBV4-3 and TRBJ2-3; D uncertain. Germline V gene sequence: CDR1 LGHNA, CDR2 YSLEER. This CDR3 has 13 residues. The V gene lost 0 bases and the J gene lost 7 bases, with 8 bases spanning the gap. In DNA, the CDR3 is TGCGCCAGCAGCCAAGACTTGGGGAATACGCAGTATTTT. Amino acids: CASSQDLGNTQYF.

This clonotype has just a few counts. The rearrangement links TRBV6-5 to TRBJ2-2, with D possibly being TRBD1 (6 bases). V lost 8 bases, J lost 1 base, and 11 bases lay in between. The CDR3 runs to 14 residues. The germline V gene encodes CDR1 MNHEY and CDR2 SVGAGI. In DNA, the CDR3 is TGTGCCAGCTGGGGACATCGGAACACCGGGGAGCTGTTTTTT. This translates into CASWGHRNTGELFF.

This clonotype was counted at least ten times. V gene TRBV5-1 combines with J gene TRBJ2-7, with D maybe TRBD1 (6 bases). Germline loops: CDR1 SGHRS, CDR2 YFSETQ. CDR3 length: 15 amino acids. The V gene lost 3 bases and the J gene lost 0 bases, with 13 bases spanning the gap. The DNA of the CDR3 is TGCGCCAGCAGCTCACAGGGACCCAGCTCCTACGAGCAGTACTTC. This encodes CASSSQGPSSYEQYF.

The gene calls are TRBV20-1 and TRBJ2-4; D may correspond to TRBD1 or TRBD2 (7 bases each). Trimming stripped 5 bases from V and 8 bases from J, with 13 bases between. The germline gives CDR1 DFQATT, CDR2 SNEGSKA (reference sequence). This CDR3 region has 12 residues. The CDR3 loop reads CSALPGGDIQYF. The CDR3 DNA reads as TGCAGTGCTCTACCAGGGGGGGACATTCAGTACTTC.

The rearrangement uses TRBV7-6 and TRBJ2-7; the match to TRBD1 covers 9 bases. The CDR3 has 15 amino acids. V gave up 4 bases and J gave up 2 bases; unmatched junction bases: 6. Germline values: CDR1 SGHVS, CDR2 FNYEAQ. The CDR3 region is CASSSGTGPTYEQYF. The DNA for the CDR3 is TGTGCCAGCAGCTCCGGGACAGGGCCAACCTACGAGCAGTACTTC.

This clonotype was counted only a few times. The chain joins TRBV7-3 to TRBJ2-2, with 8 nucleotides matching TRBD1. The germline V gene has CDR1 SGHTA and CDR2 FQGTGA. The trim removed 4 bases at V and 7 bases at J, leaving 2 bases unmatched. The CDR3 covers 13 residues. The CDR3 reads CASSSGQGGELFF. Here the CDR3 DNA reads TGTGCCAGCAGCTCCGGACAGGGCGGGGAGCTGTTTTTT.

This clonotype qualifies as medium-sized. The rearrangement links TRBV5-6 to TRBJ2-2; TRBD1 is a possible D gene (5 bases). This CDR3 has 13 amino acids. The germline CDR1 and CDR2 sequences are SGHDT and YYEEEE. Trimming stripped 0 bases from V and 6 bases from J, with 6 bases between. The CDR3 spells CASSLVGAGELFF. Here the CDR3 DNA reads TGTGCCAGCAGCTTGGTAGGGGCCGGGGAGCTGTTTTTT. The variable domain in full, completed from reference TRBV5-6 and TRBJ2-2, reads DAGVTQSPTHLIKTRGQQVTLRCSPKSGHDTVSWYQQALGQGPQFIFQYYEEEERQRGNFPDRFSGHQFPNYSSELNVNALLLGDSALYLCASSLVGAGELFFGEGSRLTVL.

The rearrangement uses TRBV7-6 and TRBJ1-5; D is undetermined. This CDR3 is 15 amino acids long. Trimming removed 1 base from V and 6 bases from J, with 13 bases in between. The V gene's germline CDR1 is SGHVS and CDR2 FNYEAQ. CDR3 DNA sequence: TGTGCCAGCAGCTTAGAAGCAGGCTCCGGTCAGCCCCAGCATTTT. This sequence encodes CASSLEAGSGQPQHF.

The V gene is TRBV20-1, the J gene TRBJ1-1; tentatively, D is TRBD1 (5 bases). Per the germline V gene, CDR1 is DFQATT and CDR2 is SNEGSKA (reference sequence). V was shortened by 1 base and J by 6 bases, with 6 bases between the two germline ends. The CDR3 is made up of 11 amino acids. The CDR3 nucleotides read TGCAGTGCTAGAGTGACAGCTGAAGCTTTCTTT. Translation: CSARVTAEAFF.

This chain joins TRBV9 and TRBJ2-3, with TRBD2 matching 14 bases. CDR1 SGDLS and CDR2 YYNGEE come from the germline V gene. J was trimmed by 4 bases and V by 0 bases; bases with no gene match: 1. This CDR3 has 16 amino acids. Here the CDR3 reads CASSVGTSGGSDTQYF. The CDR3 DNA is TGTGCCAGCAGCGTAGGGACTAGCGGGGGGTCAGATACGCAGTATTTT.

The chain uses TRBV5-1 and TRBJ1-1; D is unresolved. V lost 5 bases and J lost 0, with 11 bases in between. Germline V gives CDR1 SGHRS, CDR2 YFSETQ. The CDR3 consists of 14 residues. CDR3 sequence reads: CASRSQTVNTEAFF. Written as DNA, the CDR3 is TGCGCCAGCAGGTCGCAGACGGTGAACACTGAAGCTTTCTTT.

This clonotype was detected a few times. The chain has TRBV6-1 and TRBJ2-2; possible D gene TRBD1, 5 bases. The germline V and J ends were trimmed by 2 bases and 5 bases, with 12 bases remaining between them. This CDR3 has 15 residues. CDR1 is MNHNS and CDR2 is SASEGT in the germline V gene. CDR3 in DNA: TGTGCCAGCAGTGAAACCCAGAAGGGGACCGGGGAGCTGTTTTTT. Protein product: CASSETQKGTGELFF.

This clonotype was seen a handful of times. The V and J genes are TRBV2 and TRBJ2-5; D not resolved. This CDR3 contains 13 residues. V lost 5 bases and J 4 bases, leaving 11 bases between the germline ends. Germline-derived CDR1 and CDR2 are SNHLY and FYNNEI. The CDR3 region is CASSSEARETQYF. CDR3 in DNA: TGTGCCAGCAGTAGTGAGGCGAGAGAGACCCAGTACTTC.

The V gene is TRBV20-1, the J gene TRBJ2-4; D is possibly TRBD2 (5 bases). In germline, CDR1 is DFQATT, CDR2 SNEGSKA (reference sequence). The CDR3 loop spans 13 amino acids. V gave up 6 bases and J gave up 2 bases, with 11 bases separating them. The CDR3 coding sequence is TGCAGTGCCATAAGCGGAACCAAAAACATTCAGTACTTC. Translation gives CSAISGTKNIQYF.

Only a few counts were recorded for this clonotype. The chain links TRBV6-5 to TRBJ1-5, with 7 bases fitting TRBD1. Germline-derived CDR1 and CDR2 are MNHEY and SVGAGI. After removal of 0 bases from V and 8 bases from J, the junction contained 1 base not matched to a gene. The CDR3 runs 13 residues. The DNA of the CDR3 is TGTGCCAGCAGTTACTCCGACAGGGAGCCCCAGCATTTT. It specifies CASSYSDREPQHF.

The sample holds a few counts of this clonotype. This chain links TRBV28 with TRBJ1-6; tentative D call: TRBD1 (6 bases). CDR1 MDHEN and CDR2 SYDVKM come from the germline V gene. Trimming took 6 bases from V and 5 from J, leaving 14 bases between them. This CDR3 is 15 amino acids long. The CDR3 is CASRPQGIHNSPLHF. CDR3 in DNA: TGTGCCAGCAGGCCTCAGGGGATTCATAATTCACCCCTCCACTTT.

A note on this clonotype: An end of the junction does not agree with germline; a read error may underlie this. CDR3: CASSQAGTDMQYF. DNA of the CDR3: TGTGCCAGCAGCCAAGCTGGCACAGATATGCAGTATTTT. The chain links TRBV3-1 to TRBJ2-3; D is uncertain. The CDR3 extends over 13 amino acids. Germline CDR1 and CDR2: LGHDT and YNNKEL (reference sequence).

This clonotype was counted many times. The J gene is TRBJ2-4, the V gene TRBV19; 9 positions agree with TRBD1. V lost 4 bases to trimming and J lost 7 bases; unmatched junction nucleotides: 5. Germline loops: CDR1 LNHDA, CDR2 SQIVND (reference sequence). The CDR3 extends over 14 amino acids. The CDR3 spells CASSTDRGWNIQYF. In DNA form, the CDR3 reads TGTGCCAGTAGTACTGACAGGGGGTGGAACATTCAGTACTTC.